Each of the 24 T cell receptor beta chains below was sequenced from the same sample in a study of T cell repertoires in cytomegalovirus infection. One entry per CDR3 protein, called by TCRdb with MiXCR from the reads. The sample has 200,000 to 250,000 distinct CDR3 sequences, 20% to 25% seen once. Sequencing input: CD8+ T cells from PBMCs. These receptors all come from a human donor in good health (CMV status not recorded). Some clones in this sample may be carry-over from other donors' samples.

This clonotype has just a few counts. V and J are TRBV7-9 and TRBJ2-3, with TRBD2 matching over 11 bases. This CDR3 is 15 amino acids long. Germline lookup yields CDR1 SEHNR and CDR2 FQNEAQ (reference sequence). Trimming at V came to 5 bases and at J to 5 bases, leaving 6 bases not matched to a gene. CDR3 nucleotide sequence: TGTGCCAGCAGCCTTAGCGGGGGGGCGGAAGATACGCAGTATTTT. It translates to CASSLSGGAEDTQYF. Filled out from reference TRBV7-9 and TRBJ2-3, the complete variable domain reads DTGVSQNPRHKITKRGQNVTFRCDPISEHNRLYWYRQTLGQGPEFLTYFQNEAQLEKSRLLSDRFSAERPKGSFSTLEIQRTEQGDSAMYLCASSLSGGAEDTQYFGPGTRLTVL.

In its sample, this clonotype was seen many times. In DNA form, the CDR3 reads TGTGCCAGCAGCCTCGGACAGGGGGCTCAGAACATTCAGTACTTC. It translates to CASSLGQGAQNIQYF. V usage is TRBV7-9 and J usage is TRBJ2-4; TRBD1 matches 11 bases. The germline V gene encodes CDR1 SEHNR and CDR2 FQNEAQ (reference sequence). The CDR3 spans 15 residues. Trimming at V came to 5 bases and at J to 7 bases, leaving 7 bases not matched to a gene.

This clonotype has just a few counts. The chain has TRBV28 and TRBJ1-5, with D perhaps matching TRBD1 (5 bases). V dropped 3 bases and J dropped 7 bases, with 13 bases sitting between them. CDR3 length: 14 residues. Germline loops: CDR1 MDHEN, CDR2 SYDVKM. This chain's CDR3 is CASSFPQGRQPQHF. The DNA for the CDR3 is TGTGCCAGCAGTTTTCCCCAGGGAAGGCAGCCCCAGCATTTT.

This chain connects TRBV5-5 to TRBJ2-7; 7 bases agree with TRBD1. Germline V gene data show CDR1 as SGHKS and CDR2 as YYEKEE (reference sequence). Trimming removed 3 bases from V and 8 bases from J; junction bases left unmatched: 11. This CDR3 is 14 amino acids long. The CDR3, as DNA: TGTGCCAGCAGCTCCCGGGACAGAGCCCTCCAGCAGTACTTC. Protein sequence: CASSSRDRALQQYF. The whole variable domain, filled in from reference TRBV5-5 and TRBJ2-7, reads DAGVTQSPTHLIKTRGQQVTLRCSPISGHKSVSWYQQVLGQGPQFIFQYYEKEERGRGNFPDRFSARQFPNYSSELNVNALLLGDSALYLCASSSRDRALQQYFGPGTRLTVT.

This rearrangement joins TRBV12-3 or TRBV12-4 to TRBJ2-5, with D hard to call. The CDR3 is made up of 13 amino acids. V gave up 4 bases and J gave up 4 bases, with 10 bases separating them. The CDR3 region is CASSSLGPETQYF. CDR3 nucleotides: TGTGCCAGCAGTTCTCTAGGCCCAGAGACCCAGTACTTC.

The chain carries TRBV20-1 and TRBJ1-5, with D possibly matching TRBD1 (5 bases). With 5 bases removed from V and 0 bases from J, the gap between germline ends came to 17 bases. The germline V gene encodes CDR1 DFQATT and CDR2 SNEGSKA (reference sequence). The CDR3 has 16 residues. The CDR3 loop is CSALQTQGLSNQPQHF. The DNA for the CDR3 is TGCAGTGCTCTTCAGACCCAGGGTCTTAGCAATCAGCCCCAGCATTTT.

This clonotype was seen repeatedly, ten times or more. The chain couples TRBV28 to TRBJ1-1, with 7 nucleotides matching TRBD1. In germline, CDR1 is MDHEN, CDR2 SYDVKM. This CDR3 spans 15 amino acids. The V gene end was trimmed by 5 bases and the J gene end by 3 bases; junction bases not matched to a gene: 9. The CDR3 region is CASSNARGFYTEAFF. Written as DNA, the CDR3 is TGTGCCAGCAGTAACGCCAGGGGGTTCTACACTGAAGCTTTCTTT.

This clonotype was observed at least ten times. V usage is TRBV7-9 and J usage is TRBJ1-5; D is undetermined. Germline CDR1 is SEHNR and CDR2 is FQNEAQ (reference sequence). The CDR3 length is 13 residues. V was clipped by 5 bases and J by 3 bases, with 8 bases between them. The CDR3 protein is CASSPAPNQPQHF. CDR3 nucleotide sequence: TGTGCCAGCAGCCCTGCACCCAATCAGCCCCAGCATTTT.

This chain joins TRBV7-3 and TRBJ2-3, with 9 bases fitting TRBD2. Germline lookup yields CDR1 SGHTA and CDR2 FQGTGA. The CDR3 sequence is 14 residues long. The V and J ends lost 2 bases and 6 bases, in that order; junction bases with no gene match: 3. The CDR3 loop is CASSLPLAGDTQYF. The DNA of the CDR3 is TGTGCCAGCAGCTTACCCCTAGCGGGGGATACGCAGTATTTT.

This clonotype was seen only a few times. The chain has TRBV2 and TRBJ2-7, with TRBD1 matching 8 bases. V lost 6 bases and J lost 6; bases outside the gene matches: 4. The CDR3 sequence is 12 residues long. Germline CDR1 reads SNHLY; CDR2 reads FYNNEI. This chain's CDR3 is CASSPGQVEQYF. The CDR3 DNA reads as TGTGCCAGCAGCCCGGGACAGGTCGAGCAGTACTTC. The complete variable domain, with remaining parts taken from reference TRBV2 and TRBJ2-7, reads EPEVTQTPSHQVTQMGQEVILRCVPISNHLYFYWYRQILGQKVEFLVSFYNNEISEKSEIFDDQFSVERPDGSNFTLKIRSTKLEDSAMYFCASSPGQVEQYFGPGTRLTVT.

This clonotype was recorded a few times. This CDR3 reads CASSKQGEGYGYTF. CDR3 sequence (DNA): TGTGCCAGCAGTAAACAGGGAGAGGGATATGGCTACACCTTC. The chain uses TRBV25-1 and TRBJ1-2; TRBD1 is a possible D gene (6 bases). Germline V CDR1 and CDR2: MGHDK, SYGVNS. Trimming removed 5 bases from V and 5 bases from J, with 15 bases in between. The CDR3 runs 14 residues.

This clonotype was seen more than once but under ten times. The V and J genes are TRBV10-3 and TRBJ2-3; TRBD2 agrees at 11 bases. This CDR3 is built from 18 residues. The V segment lost 2 bases and the J segment 2 bases; nucleotides outside the gene matches: 9. Germline values: CDR1 ENHRY, CDR2 SYGVKD. In DNA form, the CDR3 reads TGTGCCATCAGTGAGACTTTCACTAGCGGGGGAAACACAGATACGCAGTATTTT. This encodes CAISETFTSGGNTDTQYF.

This clonotype has only a few counts. This chain links TRBV7-9 with TRBJ2-5; a weak D match, TRBD1 (6 bases). Deletions cut 5 bases from V and 3 bases from J, with 13 bases between. This CDR3 contains 14 residues. Germline V CDR1 and CDR2: SEHNR, FQNEAQ (reference sequence). CDR3 sequence reads: CASSAQTGEETQYF. In DNA form, the CDR3 reads TGTGCCAGCAGCGCTCAGACAGGAGAAGAGACCCAGTACTTC. Drawing the rest from reference TRBV7-9 and TRBJ2-5, the complete variable domain is DTGVSQNPRHKITKRGQNVTFRCDPISEHNRLYWYRQTLGQGPEFLTYFQNEAQLEKSRLLSDRFSAERPKGSFSTLEIQRTEQGDSAMYLCASSAQTGEETQYFGPGTRLLVL.

This clonotype was seen repeatedly, ten times or more. The gene calls are TRBV7-6 and TRBJ2-2; 10 nucleotides align to TRBD1. V trimming: 4 bases; J trimming: 3 bases; junction bases outside the gene matches: 2. The CDR3 covers 15 residues. Per the germline V gene, CDR1 is SGHVS and CDR2 is FNYEAQ. The CDR3 DNA reads TGTGCCAGCAGCTGGGGGACAGGGGACACCGGGGAGCTGTTTTTT. Translation gives CASSWGTGDTGELFF. Based on the CDR3 plus reference TRBV7-6 and TRBJ2-2, the full variable domain is GAGVSQSPRYKVTKRGQDVALRCDPISGHVSLYWYRQALGQGPEFLTYFNYEAQQDKSGLPNDRFSAERPEGSISTLTIQRTEQRDSAMYRCASSWGTGDTGELFFGEGSRLTVL.

This clonotype was recorded once. The chain recombines TRBV24-1 with TRBJ1-5; 7 positions agree with TRBD1. Losses at the gene ends were 4 bases for V and 0 bases for J; bases not matched to a gene: 14. Germline lookup yields CDR1 KGHDR and CDR2 SFDVKD. The CDR3 is 19 residues long. CDR3 bases: TGTGCCACCAGTGACTCTCAACTGATCGGGACAGATAGCAATCAGCCCCAGCATTTT. This encodes CATSDSQLIGTDSNQPQHF.

A few counts support this clonotype. V is TRBV11-3 and J is TRBJ2-1, with D tentatively TRBD1 or TRBD2 (5 bases each). Trimming took off 1 base at V and 0 bases at J, with 7 bases between the two ends. The CDR3 totals 15 residues. The germline gives CDR1 SGHNT, CDR2 YENEEA. CDR3 in DNA: TGTGCCAGCAGCTTAGCGGGGCACTCCTACAATGAGCAGTTCTTC. Amino acids: CASSLAGHSYNEQFF.

This clonotype was seen only a few times. This chain links TRBV20-1 with TRBJ1-5; 8 positions agree with TRBD1. Germline V gene data show CDR1 as DFQATT and CDR2 as SNEGSKA (reference sequence). The V gene end was trimmed by 1 base and the J gene end by 5 bases; junction bases not matched to a gene: 13. This CDR3 is built from 17 residues. The CDR3 DNA reads TGCAGTGCTAGAGGGGAAACCGGGACAGGAGGGGATCAGCCCCAGCATTTT. Amino acids: CSARGETGTGGDQPQHF.

This clonotype was observed a handful of times. This rearrangement joins TRBV20-1 to TRBJ2-3, with TRBD2 identical over 10 bases. V was pared by 6 bases and J by 1 base, with 10 bases of the junction left unmatched. Germline CDR1 is DFQATT and CDR2 is SNEGSKA (reference sequence). The CDR3 contains 16 residues. CDR3 loop: CSAKSGGAEGTDTQYF. The CDR3 DNA reads TGCAGTGCGAAGAGCGGGGGGGCCGAGGGCACAGATACGCAGTATTTT.

In this sample, this clonotype turned up a few times. V and J are TRBV15 and TRBJ1-4, with D possibly being TRBD1 (5 bases). V was cut by 7 bases and J by 3 bases, with 15 bases left in between. From germline, CDR1 is LNHNV and CDR2 YYDKDF (reference sequence). There are 15 residues in the CDR3. The CDR3 sequence is CATIDWGSSNEKLFF. The CDR3 nucleotides read TGTGCCACCATCGACTGGGGCAGCTCTAATGAAAAACTGTTTTTT.

The table lists this clonotype with a count of one. CDR3 sequence: CASSSTGLFPMNTEAFF. CDR3 in DNA: TGTGCCAGCAGCTCGACAGGGTTGTTTCCTATGAACACTGAAGCTTTCTTT. The gene calls are TRBV7-3 and TRBJ1-1; 7 bases align to TRBD1. The CDR3 consists of 17 residues. The trim removed 4 bases at V and 0 bases at J, leaving 11 bases unmatched. Germline-derived CDR1 and CDR2 are SGHTA and FQGTGA.

This clonotype was picked up a small number of times. The genes are TRBV23-1 and TRBJ1-1; 8 bases are a match to TRBD1. TRBV23-1 is filed as an ORF, its function uncertain. Germline trimming cut 3 bases from V and 5 bases from J; bases unmatched to any gene: 5. The CDR3 sequence is 14 residues long. Written as DNA, the CDR3 is TGCGCCAGCAGTCACCCACAGGGGGGGACTGAAGCTTTCTTT. It encodes CASSHPQGGTEAFF.

The sample holds a few counts of this clonotype. V usage is TRBV3-1 and J usage is TRBJ2-1, with a tentative D call TRBD2 (6 bases). The CDR3 length is 13 residues. V lost 4 bases, J lost 10 bases, and 14 bases lay in between. CDR1 is LGHDT and CDR2 is YNNKEL in the germline V gene (reference sequence). The CDR3 is CASSPAPRGEQFF. Written as DNA, the CDR3 is TGTGCCAGCAGCCCCGCACCCCGGGGGGAGCAGTTCTTC.

The chain uses TRBV19 and TRBJ2-2; unclear D gene. Trimming removed 7 bases from V and 1 base from J, with 4 bases in between. Germline V gene lookup returns CDR1 LNHDA and CDR2 SQIVND (reference sequence). The CDR3 length is 12 residues. The CDR3, as DNA: TGTGCCAGTAATCAGAACACCGGGGAGCTGTTTTTT. It translates to CASNQNTGELFF.

CDR3 protein: CASSFLGPYSGNTIYF. The CDR3 DNA is TGTGCCAGCAGTTTTCTGGGACCCTACTCTGGAAACACCATATATTTT. This rearrangement joins TRBV28 to TRBJ1-3, with D possibly TRBD1 on 5 matching bases. V shed 3 bases and J shed 0 bases, with 12 bases lying between them. The germline V gene has CDR1 MDHEN and CDR2 SYDVKM. CDR3 size: 16 residues.